This passage covers 9 T cell receptor beta chains from one sample sequenced in a study of graft-versus-host responses after intestinal transplantation. Only in-frame clones appear in the TCRdb table, and some are missing; sequencing was by immunoSEQ multiplex PCR. The sample records 70,000 to 95,000 clones, just under 95% being singletons. No cognate antigen is known for these TCRs. This sample comprised unstimulated CD8+ T cells sorted from spleen or lymph node cells, obtained before transplant. All receptors come from a human donor who was the organ donor for an intestinal transplant.

This rearrangement joins TRBV27 to TRBJ2-7; 10 bases align to TRBD1. The CDR3 totals 16 residues. Germline V lookup: CDR1 MNHEY, CDR2 SMNVEV (reference sequence). Trimming took 0 bases from V and 6 from J; bases not matched to a gene: 8. The CDR3, as DNA: TGTGCCAGCAGTTTATCGCATGGGACAGGGGACCTCGAGCAGTACTTC. Translation: CASSLSHGTGDLEQYF.

V usage is TRBV6-4 and J usage is TRBJ2-1, with 14 nucleotides matching TRBD2. Germline lookup yields CDR1 MRHNA and CDR2 SNTAGT. J was trimmed by 9 bases and V by 4 bases; bases with no gene match: 2. This CDR3 has 14 amino acids. The CDR3 loop is CASSAGTSGSEQFF. In DNA, the CDR3 is TGTGCCAGCAGTGCCGGGACTAGCGGGAGTGAGCAGTTCTTC.

The chain carries TRBV5-5 and TRBJ2-3; 7 bases are a match to TRBD1. The germline CDR1 and CDR2 sequences are SGHKS and YYEKEE (reference sequence). J was trimmed by 5 bases and V by 4 bases; bases with no gene match: 7. The CDR3 has 14 amino acids. CDR3 loop: CASSMTGWGDTQYF. Written as DNA, the CDR3 is TGTGCCAGCAGCATGACAGGGTGGGGAGATACGCAGTATTTT.

The chain employs TRBV5-6 and TRBJ1-1; D is unclear. The germline CDR1 and CDR2 sequences are SGHDT and YYEEEE. With 0 bases removed from V and 1 base from J, the gap between germline ends came to 10 bases. The CDR3 extends over 15 amino acids. Here the CDR3 DNA reads TGTGCCAGCAGCTTGGCGTTTTCAGGGAACACTGAAGCTTTCTTT. Protein sequence: CASSLAFSGNTEAFF. The entire variable domain, with the rest obtained from reference TRBV5-6 and TRBJ1-1, is as follows: DAGVTQSPTHLIKTRGQQVTLRCSPKSGHDTVSWYQQALGQGPQFIFQYYEEEERQRGNFPDRFSGHQFPNYSSELNVNALLLGDSALYLCASSLAFSGNTEAFFGQGTRLTVV.

The genes are TRBV4-3 and TRBJ2-1; 9 nucleotides agree with TRBD1. Looked up from germline, CDR1 is LGHNA and CDR2 is YSLEER. The CDR3 extends over 16 amino acids. After removal of 3 bases from V and 4 bases from J, the junction contained 7 bases not matched to a gene. The CDR3 nucleotides read TGCGCCAGCAGCCATAAGACCGGGACAGGGTACAATGAGCAGTTCTTC. This translates into CASSHKTGTGYNEQFF.

The CDR3 region is CASSPGTGYYEQYF. The CDR3 DNA reads TGTGCCAGCAGCCCCGGGACAGGATATTACGAGCAGTACTTC. This sequence joins TRBV7-6 and TRBJ2-7; 8 positions match TRBD1. This CDR3 is 14 amino acids long. V dropped 5 bases and J dropped 4; count of bases not matched to a gene: 7. CDR1 and CDR2 (germline): SGHVS, FNYEAQ.

The rearrangement joins TRBV28 to TRBJ2-5; unclear D gene. Germline CDR1 MDHEN, CDR2 SYDVKM. The CDR3 loop spans 12 amino acids. Between the trimmed V and J ends, which lost 4 bases and 9 bases, there was a span of 12 bases. CDR3 nucleotide sequence: TGTGCCAGCAGTTCCCCCCCTTCTCCCCAGTACTTC. The encoded protein is CASSSPPSPQYF.

This clone was counted a single time. The chain links TRBV11-3 to TRBJ2-5; TRBD2 agrees at 8 bases. V lost 5 bases to trimming and J lost 11 bases; unmatched junction nucleotides: 7. CDR1 SGHNT and CDR2 YENEEA come from the germline V gene. The CDR3 runs to 12 residues. CDR3 amino acids: CASSREGFEQYF. CDR3 sequence (DNA): TGTGCCAGCAGCCGGGAGGGGTTTGAGCAGTACTTC.

The gene calls are TRBV5-4 and TRBJ2-7; 10 nucleotides align to TRBD2. The germline V gene encodes CDR1 SGHNT and CDR2 YYREEE (reference sequence). The V gene end was trimmed by 0 bases and the J gene end by 1 base; junction bases not matched to a gene: 4. The CDR3 has 16 amino acids. The CDR3 bases are TGTGCCAGCAGCTTGGACCTAGCGGGGGAGTCCTACGAGCAGTACTTC. Translating gives CASSLDLAGESYEQYF.